The rows below give T cell receptor beta chains drawn from one sample of a study of blood T cells in healthy people across ages. TCRdb ran MiXCR on the 5' RACE reads and lists one entry per CDR3 protein. The sample carries roughly 730,000 distinct CDR3 sequences, 56% recorded once. The sequenced sample was blood. All receptors come from a man aged 35 to 55 in good health. CDR3s include the opening cysteine and the closing phenylalanine or tryptophan. The D gene is left open where the match is weak. The size of a clone is reported for some rows only, either as once, few or many, or as a class for expanded clones.

D: -; size: -; J: TRBJ2-5; V: TRBV11-2; CDR3: CASSLVPGGQLGETQYF; DNA: TGTGCCAGCAGCTTAGTTCCGGGGGGACAACTCGGAGAGACCCAGTACTTC
D: -; size: -; J: TRBJ2-5; V: TRBV12-5; CDR3: CASGTTGTIEETQYF; DNA: TGTGCTAGTGGGACAACCGGGACGATCGAGGAGACCCAGTACTTC
D: TRBD1; size: -; J: TRBJ2-1; V: TRBV2; CDR3: CASSERTGMINEQFF; DNA: TGTGCCAGCAGTGAAAGGACAGGGATGATTAATGAGCAGTTCTTC
D: TRBD2; size: once; J: TRBJ2-4; V: TRBV4-2; CDR3: CASSQDLRGGPAKNIQYF; DNA: TGTGCCAGCAGCCAAGATCTTCGGGGGGGCCCAGCCAAAAACATTCAGTACTTC
D: -; size: -; J: TRBJ2-3; V: TRBV20-1; CDR3: CSANRQSTDTQYF; DNA: TGCAGTGCTAATAGACAGAGCACAGATACGCAGTATTTT
D: TRBD1; size: -; J: TRBJ2-1; V: TRBV7-9; CDR3: CASSSGQGVYEQFF; DNA: TGTGCCAGCAGCTCCGGACAGGGTGTGTATGAGCAGTTCTTC
D: -; size: -; J: TRBJ2-7; V: TRBV12-3/TRBV12-4; CDR3: CASSLYMDYEQYF; DNA: TGTGCCAGCAGCCTGTACATGGACTACGAGCAGTACTTC
D: -; size: -; J: TRBJ2-1; V: TRBV20-1; CDR3: CSAGVAETVNEQFF; DNA: TGCAGTGCCGGAGTAGCGGAGACGGTCAATGAGCAGTTCTTC
D: -; size: -; J: TRBJ1-2; V: TRBV4-2; CDR3: CASSQDQRAGSGGYTF; DNA: TGTGCCAGCAGCCAAGATCAAAGGGCAGGGTCTGGGGGCTACACCTTC
D: -; size: -; J: TRBJ2-3; V: TRBV5-1; CDR3: CASSQRAHDTQYF; DNA: TGCGCCAGCAGCCAAAGAGCCCACGATACGCAGTATTTT
D: TRBD2; size: -; J: TRBJ2-3; V: TRBV29-1; CDR3: CSTAGVRTDTQYF; DNA: TGCAGCACAGCGGGGGTCCGCACAGATACGCAGTATTTT
D: -; size: -; J: TRBJ2-1; V: TRBV12-5; CDR3: CASGLDWRRQFF; DNA: TGTGCTAGTGGTTTGGACTGGCGGAGGCAGTTCTTC